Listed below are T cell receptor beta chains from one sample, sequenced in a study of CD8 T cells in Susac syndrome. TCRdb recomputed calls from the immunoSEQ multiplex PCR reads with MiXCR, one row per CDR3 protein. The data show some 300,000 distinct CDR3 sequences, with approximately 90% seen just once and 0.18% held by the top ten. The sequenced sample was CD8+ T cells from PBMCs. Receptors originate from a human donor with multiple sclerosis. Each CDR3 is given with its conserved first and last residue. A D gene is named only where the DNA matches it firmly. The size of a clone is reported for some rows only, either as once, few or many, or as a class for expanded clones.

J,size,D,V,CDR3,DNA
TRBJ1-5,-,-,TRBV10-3,CAINSTHQPQHF,TGTGCCATCAACTCCACTCATCAGCCCCAGCATTTT
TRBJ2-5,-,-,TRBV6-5,CASSSPQVKPQETQYF,TGTGCCAGCAGTTCCCCTCAGGTTAAGCCACAAGAGACCCAGTACTTC
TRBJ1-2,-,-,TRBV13,CASSFALEPANYGYTF,TGTGCCAGCAGCTTCGCACTTGAGCCCGCTAACTATGGCTACACCTTC
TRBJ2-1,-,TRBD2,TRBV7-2,CASSAIGGATVDEQFF,TGTGCCAGCAGCGCCATCGGGGGGGCCACGGTAGATGAGCAGTTCTTC
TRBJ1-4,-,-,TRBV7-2,CASSQRVWGGNEKLFF,TGTGCCAGCAGTCAACGAGTGTGGGGCGGGAATGAAAAACTGTTTTTT
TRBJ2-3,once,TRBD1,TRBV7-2,CASSLVGGTGATDTQYF,TGTGCCAGCAGCTTAGTTGGGGGGACAGGGGCCACCGATACGCAGTATTTT
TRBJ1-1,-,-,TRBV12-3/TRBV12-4,CASDRTMNTEAFF,TGTGCCAGCGACAGGACCATGAACACTGAAGCTTTCTTT
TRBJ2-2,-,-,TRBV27,CASSLGPSTGELFF,TGTGCCAGCAGTTTAGGACCCAGTACCGGGGAGCTGTTTTTT
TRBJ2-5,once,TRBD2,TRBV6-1,CASSEDPLAGETQYF,TGTGCCAGCAGTGAAGACCCCCTAGCGGGAGAGACCCAGTACTTC
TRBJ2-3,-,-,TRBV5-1,CASSLQTDTDTQYF,TGCGCCAGCAGCTTACAGACAGACACAGATACGCAGTATTTT
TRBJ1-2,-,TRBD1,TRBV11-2,CASSSTGGFYGYTF,TGTGCCAGCAGCTCGACAGGGGGATTCTATGGCTACACCTTC
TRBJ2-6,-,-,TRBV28,CASSLHPDRSRSGANVLTF,TGTGCCAGCAGTTTGCATCCTGACAGGTCCCGCTCTGGGGCCAACGTCCTGACTTTC
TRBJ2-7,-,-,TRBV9,CASSVDGQYEQYF,TGTGCCAGCAGCGTAGATGGCCAGTATGAGCAGTACTTC
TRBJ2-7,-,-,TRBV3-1,CASSQAQIQSYEQYF,TGTGCCAGCAGCCAAGCCCAGATCCAATCCTACGAGCAGTACTTC
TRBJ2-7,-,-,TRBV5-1,CASSLDPVNEQYF,TGCGCCAGCAGCTTGGACCCGGTTAACGAGCAGTACTTC
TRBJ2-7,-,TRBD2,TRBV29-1,CSVVWTSGTYEQYF,TGCAGCGTTGTTTGGACTAGCGGGACCTACGAGCAGTACTTC
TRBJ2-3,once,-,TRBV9,CASSVMGGRGTDTQYF,TGTGCCAGCAGCGTAATGGGGGGGCGAGGCACAGATACGCAGTATTTT
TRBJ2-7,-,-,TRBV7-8,CASTPPRAGTYEQYF,TGTGCCAGCACCCCTCCCCGGGCCGGTACCTACGAGCAGTACTTC
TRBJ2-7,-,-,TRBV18,CASSPGRGAYEQYF,TGTGCCAGCTCACCAGGCAGGGGAGCCTACGAGCAGTACTTC
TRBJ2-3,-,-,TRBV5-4,CASSHPDDERVTDTQYF,TGTGCCAGCAGCCACCCAGATGATGAGCGGGTCACAGATACGCAGTATTTT
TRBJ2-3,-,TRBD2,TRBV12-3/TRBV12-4,CASRPGLARDTQYF,TGTGCCAGCAGGCCGGGACTAGCGAGAGATACGCAGTATTTT
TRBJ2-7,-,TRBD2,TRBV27,CASSLLGFSGISYEQYF,TGTGCCAGCAGTTTATTGGGGTTTAGCGGGATCTCCTACGAGCAGTACTTC
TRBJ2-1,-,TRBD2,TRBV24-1,CATSDLGSGSGNEQFF,TGTGCCACCAGTGATTTGGGAAGCGGGAGCGGGAATGAGCAGTTCTTC
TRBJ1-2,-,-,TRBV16,CASSQFPGLYGYTF,TGTGCCAGCAGCCAATTTCCGGGCCTCTATGGCTACACCTTC
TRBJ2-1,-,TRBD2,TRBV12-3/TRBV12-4,CASRQLAGPYNEQFF,TGTGCCAGCAGACAATTAGCGGGGCCCTACAATGAGCAGTTCTTC
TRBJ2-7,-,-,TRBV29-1,CSVEAPRAAYEQYF,TGCAGCGTTGAAGCGCCCAGGGCGGCCTACGAGCAGTACTTC
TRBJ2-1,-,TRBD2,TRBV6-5,CASSYLGTSGRGSYNEQFF,TGTGCCAGCAGTTACCTCGGGACTAGCGGGAGGGGCTCCTACAATGAGCAGTTCTTC
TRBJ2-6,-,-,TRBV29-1,CSVEGTPNSGANVLTF,TGCAGCGTTGAAGGGACACCGAACTCTGGGGCCAACGTCCTGACTTTC
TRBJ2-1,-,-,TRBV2,CASSVARSTYNEQFF,TGTGCCAGCAGCGTAGCGAGATCCACCTACAATGAGCAGTTCTTC
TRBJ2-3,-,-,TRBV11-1,CASIGLSDTQYF,TGTGCCAGCATCGGACTCTCCGATACGCAGTATTTT
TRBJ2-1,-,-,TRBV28,CASSFRAPSGQFF,TGTGCCAGCAGTTTTCGGGCGCCGTCGGGGCAGTTCTTC
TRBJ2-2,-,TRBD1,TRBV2,CASTAITGTGPGELFF,TGTGCCAGCACCGCGATAACCGGGACAGGGCCCGGGGAGCTGTTTTTT
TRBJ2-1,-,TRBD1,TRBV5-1,CASSFGTGFHEQFF,TGCGCCAGCAGCTTCGGGACAGGGTTTCATGAGCAGTTCTTC
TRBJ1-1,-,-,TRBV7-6,CASSLEGGGPNTEAFF,TGTGCCAGCAGCCTTGAAGGGGGGGGACCGAACACTGAAGCTTTCTTT
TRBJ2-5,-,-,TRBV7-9,CASSLVLVETQYF,TGTGCCAGCAGCTTAGTTTTGGTGGAGACCCAGTACTTC
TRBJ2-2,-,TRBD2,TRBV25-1,CASSAPSGYLAGELFF,TGTGCCAGCAGTGCCCCTAGCGGTTACTTAGCCGGGGAGCTGTTTTTT
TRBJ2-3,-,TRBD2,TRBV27,CASSLWQAGGVSDTQYF,TGTGCCAGCAGTTTATGGCAAGCGGGGGGCGTTTCAGATACGCAGTATTTT
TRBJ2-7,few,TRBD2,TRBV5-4,CASSLAGTGEGTYEQYF,TGTGCCAGCAGCTTGGCCGGAACGGGGGAGGGGACCTACGAGCAGTACTTC
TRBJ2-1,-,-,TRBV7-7,CASSLTEGREQFF,TGTGCTAGCAGCCTCACCGAGGGGCGTGAGCAGTTCTTC
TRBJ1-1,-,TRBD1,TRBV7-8,CASSFDLTGDTEAFF,TGTGCCAGCAGCTTCGATTTGACAGGGGACACTGAAGCTTTCTTT
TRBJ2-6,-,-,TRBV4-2,CASSQDSVSGANVLTF,TGTGCCAGCAGCCAAGATTCGGTGAGTGGGGCCAACGTCCTGACTTTC
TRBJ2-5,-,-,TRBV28,CASSLRDTSLGTQYF,TGTGCCAGCAGTCTCCGGGACACTTCACTAGGGACCCAGTACTTC
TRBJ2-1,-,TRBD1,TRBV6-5,CASSRTGPYNEQFF,TGTGCCAGCAGCAGGACAGGGCCGTACAATGAGCAGTTCTTC
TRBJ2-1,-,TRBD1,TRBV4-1,CASTPLDRDIYNEQFF,TGCGCCAGCACCCCGTTGGACAGGGACATCTACAATGAGCAGTTCTTC
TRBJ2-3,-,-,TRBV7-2,CASSLRGALSTDTQYF,TGTGCCAGCAGCTTAAGGGGGGCGCTCAGCACAGATACGCAGTATTTT
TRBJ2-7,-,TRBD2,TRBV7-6,CASSTGTNHPYEQYF,TGTGCCAGCAGCACCGGGACTAACCACCCCTACGAGCAGTACTTC
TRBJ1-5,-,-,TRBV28,CASSPGVQPQHF,TGTGCCAGCAGTCCAGGGGTCCAACCCCAGCATTTT
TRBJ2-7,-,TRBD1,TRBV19,CASSIDSGQGYEQYF,TGTGCCAGTAGTATAGACTCCGGACAGGGCTACGAGCAGTACTTC
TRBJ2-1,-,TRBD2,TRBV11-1,CASSLAGLDFNEQFF,TGTGCCAGCAGCTTAGCTGGACTAGATTTCAATGAGCAGTTCTTC
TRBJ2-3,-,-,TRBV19,CASSIHEGGTDTQYF,TGTGCCAGTAGTATTCACGAGGGAGGCACAGATACGCAGTATTTT
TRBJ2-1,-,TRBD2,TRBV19,CASTGGSVQFF,TGTGCCAGTACCGGCGGGAGTGTTCAGTTCTTC
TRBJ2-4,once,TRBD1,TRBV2,CASMWTGDRNIQYF,TGTGCCAGCATGTGGACAGGGGATCGGAACATTCAGTACTTC
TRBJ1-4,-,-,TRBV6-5,CASSYTGTGEKLFF,TGTGCCAGCAGTTACACTGGGACCGGCGAAAAACTGTTTTTT
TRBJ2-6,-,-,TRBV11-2,CASSLGHRVGANVLTF,TGTGCCAGCAGCTTGGGCCACAGGGTTGGGGCCAACGTCCTGACTTTC